This entry features one T cell receptor beta chain sequence. A few counts support this clone. What this receptor recognizes is not known. No per-base quality is available; no much larger clone lies one base away. The data derive from a study of shared clonotypes between healthy human individuals (TCRdb year 2020). General notes on the study: Two women and three men aged 18 to 49 years were included in the cohort. To estimate repertoire size and how much clonotypes are shared between individuals, the study performed deep sequencing of blood TCR repertoires from roughly five healthy adults. To increase sequencing depth and limit assay-specific biases, TCR repertoire library preparation and sequencing were carried out by different laboratories using diverse techniques. Per donor, leukapheresis produced somewhere between about 0.94 and 9 billion PBMCs.

TCR CDR3 regions were amplified from genomic DNA by multiplex PCR using the deep immunoSEQ assay. For each cell subset, the extracted genomic DNA was distributed evenly across all wells of several immunoSEQ 96-well plates, and each plate served as one replicate. For unsorted PBMC, 300 ng genomic DNA, equal to around 30,000 T cell genomes, was loaded into each replicate PCR. Genomic DNA from unsorted PBMC was sequenced over ten immunoSEQ deep assay plates. The purified libraries were quantified using a Qubit 3.0 fluorometer, sized with a Bioanalyzer 2100, and then quantified again using the KAPA Library Quantification kit. Each immunoSEQ 96-well plate was sequenced on its own single-read 150-cycle Illumina NextSeq 550 flow cell. The paper's processing steps were these. Because only junctional sequences without quality scores were contained in the immunoSEQ output, filtering matching that applied to full-length reads could not be performed. Sequences were annotated with PyIR, a Python wrapper for IgBLAST v1.9, using IMGT germline references to assign V/J genes and CDR3. Reads were removed for weak V/J assignments (E-value above 1e-6), missing CDR3, stop codons, out-of-frame junctions, or ambiguous translated residues. A V3J clonotype was defined by an identical inferred V gene, J gene, and CDR3 amino acid sequence. Percentage overlap between repertoires was computed as shared unique clonotypes divided by the size of the smaller repertoire. RTK rarefaction, the Chao1 estimator, and Recon v2.1 estimates of unobserved clonotypes were used to assess repertoire richness. Entries here come from immuneACCESS through TCRdb and include only in-frame sequences with V and J called. Some clones fail to appear in such tables; in the studies checked, an unresolved V gene covers under half of the shortfall, and the cause of the remainder is unknown. The V and J calls and clone size are taken from that table; D and trimming were inferred from the DNA. Recorded for this sample are around 500,000 clones; roughly 77% of them occurred a single time. The biggest ten clones account for around 13% of the sample.

The donors were healthy, HIV-negative adults with no recently reported acute infections or vaccinations. Every donor was a Caucasian adult residing in Nashville, Tennessee, USA. In the unsorted samples, approximately 85 million PBMCs were counted, and genomic DNA was extracted using the QIAamp DNA Blood Mini kit. Blood was obtained by leukapheresis, after which PBMCs were separated by Ficoll-Histopaque density gradient centrifugation and cryopreserved in liquid nitrogen vapor phase. The germline V gene encodes CDR1 LNHDA and CDR2 SQIVND (reference sequence). Its CDR3 holds 14 amino acids, cysteine through phenylalanine. Solely the CDR3 DNA is kept, with 42 bases framed from the first base. From V the trimming removes 9 bases and from J it removes 2 bases, while the gene matches leave 6 bases of the junction unaccounted for. Overall study outcomes, separate from this receptor: Pairwise subsampling indicated that sequencing depth was expected to affect the degree of clonotype sharing among donors. The small number of donors limited the genetic and exposure-history diversity represented. Sampling was restricted to blood, and TCR repertoires in tissue are likely to differ from TCR repertoires in blood.

The V gene is TRBV19 and the J gene is TRBJ1-2, with 10 bases matching TRBD1. This TCR derives from a middle-aged woman in good health. Some clones in this sample may be carry-over from other donors' samples. Sequencing was carried out using PBMCs. The sequenced DNA: TGTGCCAGCCGACAGGGGGCTGGGAACTATGGCTACACCTTC. This translates into CASRQGAGNYGYTF.